The clone carrying this T cell receptor beta chain has more than one count but fewer than ten. The data were obtained in a study of beta chain features in type 1 diabetes. The CDR3 runs 18 residues. Looked up from germline, CDR1 is PRHDT and CDR2 is FYEKMQ (reference sequence). Trimming stripped 5 bases from V and 4 bases from J, with 26 bases between. The study reverse transcribed the entire isolated RNA, so it sequenced expressed TCRB transcripts. TCRdb's copy holds only in-frame clones and misses some; the assay was immunoSEQ multiplex PCR. The sample records 350,000 or so clones, 15% to 20% being singletons.

Material for sequencing was naive CD4+ T cells from blood. The source of this sequence is a woman aged 18-29 years in good health. V is TRBV13 and J is TRBJ1-2, with D perhaps TRBD1 (6 bases). The CDR3 coding sequence is TGTGCCAGCAGCCTTAAGCCCTGGGTCACAGGGAAGATCTATGGCTACACCTTC. This codes for CASSLKPWVTGKIYGYTF.